The rows below give T cell receptor beta chains drawn from one sample of a study of cytomegalovirus exposure and HLA in healthy donors. Some clones are missing from TCRdb's copy, which holds only in-frame ones; the method was immunoSEQ multiplex PCR. The sample comprises under 200,000 clones, over 80% of which are singletons, and roughly 6.3% rests with the top ten. The sequencing sample was made of PBMCs. The receptor set was obtained from a male donor in good health and CMV-seropositive. The CDR3 runs from the conserved cysteine through the conserved F or W. The D gene is left open where the match is weak. Rows may omit the clone size; those that give it use once, few, many or a size class.

>TRBD2|TRBJ2-1|TRBV7-6|.
TGTGCCAGCAGCCGAGGTAGCGGGAGAACCTACAATGAGCAGTTCTTC
CASSRGSGRTYNEQFF
>.|TRBJ1-1|TRBV7-9|.
TGTGCCAGCAGCTTATCTCAGGGTCCAGGCACTGAAGCTTTCTTT
CASSLSQGPGTEAFF
>TRBD1|TRBJ1-6|TRBV28|few
TGTGCCAGCAGCCAGATCCCCCCCCAGGACAGGGGGAATTCACCCCTCCACTTT
CASSQIPPQDRGNSPLHF
>.|TRBJ1-1|TRBV19|.
TGTGCCAGTAGTATAAAGGCGGACACTGAAGCTTTCTTT
CASSIKADTEAFF
>TRBD1|TRBJ1-4|TRBV6-5|.
TGTGCCAGCAGTCCCGGACAGGTCTCGAGGGAAAAACTGTTTTTT
CASSPGQVSREKLFF
>TRBD2|TRBJ2-3|TRBV11-2|.
TGTGCCAGCAGCCTGACTAGCGGGAGAACAGATACGCAGTATTTT
CASSLTSGRTDTQYF
>.|TRBJ1-2|TRBV7-8|.
TGTGCCAGCAGCCCCGGGGGGAGGAACTATGGCTACACCTTC
CASSPGGRNYGYTF
>TRBD1|TRBJ1-3|TRBV27|.
TGTGCCAGCAGTTCTTTGGACAGGGAGCACACCATATATTTT
CASSSLDREHTIYF
>.|TRBJ2-1|TRBV11-1|.
TGTGCCAGCTGTCTGGGGCCGAGCTCCTACAATGAGCAGTTCTTC
CASCLGPSSYNEQFF
>.|TRBJ1-2|TRBV7-9|once
TGTGCCAGCAGCCCCGAGGGAGGGCGGGCTATGTACTATGGCTACACCTTC
CASSPEGGRAMYYGYTF
>TRBD1|TRBJ2-7|TRBV5-4|.
TGTGCCAGCAGTGGGACAGGGAGGCTCGAGCAGTACTTC
CASSGTGRLEQYF
>.|TRBJ2-1|TRBV7-7|.
TGTGCTAGCAGCTCCGGGACCTACAATGAGCAGTTCTTC
CASSSGTYNEQFF
>.|TRBJ1-2|TRBV11-2|.
TGTGCCAGCAGCTTAGACCAGGGCAGCGGCTACACCTTC
CASSLDQGSGYTF
>TRBD2|TRBJ2-3|TRBV18|few
TGTGCCAGCTCCCAGGCTAGCGGGAGCAGGGGGTCAGATACGCAGTATTTT
CASSQASGSRGSDTQYF
>TRBD1|TRBJ1-2|TRBV7-9|.
TGTGCCAGCAGCCCACACACCCCGACAGGGAACTATGGCTACACCTTC
CASSPHTPTGNYGYTF
>TRBD2|TRBJ2-7|TRBV5-1|.
TGCGCCAGCAGCCCGGGACTAGCGGTTAGCTCCTACGAGCAGTACTTC
CASSPGLAVSSYEQYF
>.|TRBJ2-2|TRBV28|.
TGTGCCATCCTTAGCGGCGATCACACCGGGGAGCTGTTTTTT
CAILSGDHTGELFF
>TRBD1|TRBJ2-5|TRBV6-5|.
TGTGCCAGCAGTTATGGGACAGGTGGAGCCCAAGAGACCCAGTACTTC
CASSYGTGGAQETQYF
>.|TRBJ2-1|TRBV27|.
TGTGCCAGCAGTCCAACCAGGGGAGTGGGAACTATGAACGAGCAGTTCTTC
CASSPTRGVGTMNEQFF
>TRBD2|TRBJ2-3|TRBV5-5|.
TGTGCCAGCAGCACACTAGCGGGAGGCGCAGATACGCAGTATTTT
CASSTLAGGADTQYF
>.|TRBJ1-2|TRBV6-1|.
TGTGCCAGCAGATCCTACAGGGACTATGGCTACACCTTC
CASRSYRDYGYTF
>TRBD2|TRBJ2-3|TRBV2|few
TGTGCCAGTTTAGCGGGGGAAAGCACAGATACGCAGTATTTT
CASLAGESTDTQYF
>.|TRBJ2-3|TRBV19|few
TGTGCCAGTAGTGAGAGACAGGTGATGTCCCCGTATTTT
CASSERQVMSPYF
>.|TRBJ2-2|TRBV7-3|.
TGTGCCAGCAGCTTAAGGGGGGCGAACACCGGGGAGCTGTTTTTT
CASSLRGANTGELFF
>.|TRBJ1-2|TRBV15|.
TGTGCCACCAGCAGTGGAGACAGAAGAGGCTATGGCTACACCTTC
CATSSGDRRGYGYTF
>.|TRBJ1-3|TRBV7-8|few
TGTGCCAGCAGCTTATCGGCAGGGGAAACTGGAAACACCATATATTTT
CASSLSAGETGNTIYF
>TRBD1|TRBJ2-7|TRBV18|.
TGTGCCAGCTCACCGGAACAGGGGTCGAGCTCCTACGAGCAGTACTTC
CASSPEQGSSSYEQYF
>.|TRBJ1-6|TRBV12-5|.
TGTGCTAGTGTTGGACAGTATAATTCACCCCTCCACTTT
CASVGQYNSPLHF
>.|TRBJ2-7|TRBV28|.
TGTGCCAGCAGCCTTGGACACGAGGCACCCTACGAGCAGTACTTC
CASSLGHEAPYEQYF
>.|TRBJ2-1|TRBV27|.
TGTGCCAGCAGTTTACTTAGCGGCCTCTACAATGAGCAGTTCTTC
CASSLLSGLYNEQFF